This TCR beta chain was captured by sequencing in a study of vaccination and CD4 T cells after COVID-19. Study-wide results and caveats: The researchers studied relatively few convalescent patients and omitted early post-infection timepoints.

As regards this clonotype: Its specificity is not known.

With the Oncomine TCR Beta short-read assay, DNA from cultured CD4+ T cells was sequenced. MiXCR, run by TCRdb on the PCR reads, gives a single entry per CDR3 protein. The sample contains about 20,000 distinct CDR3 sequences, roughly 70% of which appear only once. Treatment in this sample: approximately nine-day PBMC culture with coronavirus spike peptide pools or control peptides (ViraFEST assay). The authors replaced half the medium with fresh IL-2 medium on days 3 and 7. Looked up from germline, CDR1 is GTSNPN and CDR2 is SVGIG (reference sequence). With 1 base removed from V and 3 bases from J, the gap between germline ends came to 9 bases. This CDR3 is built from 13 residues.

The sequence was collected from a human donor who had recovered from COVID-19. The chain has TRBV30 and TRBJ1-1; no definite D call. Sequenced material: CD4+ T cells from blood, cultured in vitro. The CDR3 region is CAWSGTRDTEAFF. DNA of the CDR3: TGTGCCTGGAGTGGGACCCGAGACACTGAAGCTTTCTTT.